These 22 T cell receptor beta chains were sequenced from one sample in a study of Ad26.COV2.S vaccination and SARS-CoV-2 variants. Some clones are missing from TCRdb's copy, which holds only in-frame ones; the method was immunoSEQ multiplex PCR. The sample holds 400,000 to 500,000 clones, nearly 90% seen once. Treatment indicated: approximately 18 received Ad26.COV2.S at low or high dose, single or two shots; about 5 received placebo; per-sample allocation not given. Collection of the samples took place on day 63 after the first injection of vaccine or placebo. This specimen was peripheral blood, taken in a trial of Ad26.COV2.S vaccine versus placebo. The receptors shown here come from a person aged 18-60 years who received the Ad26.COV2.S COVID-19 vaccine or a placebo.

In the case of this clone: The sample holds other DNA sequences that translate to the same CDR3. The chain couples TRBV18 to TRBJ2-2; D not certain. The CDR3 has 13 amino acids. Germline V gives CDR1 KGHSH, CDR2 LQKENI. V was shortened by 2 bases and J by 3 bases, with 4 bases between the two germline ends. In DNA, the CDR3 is TGTGCCAGCTCACCATGGGACACCGGGGAGCTGTTTTTT. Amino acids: CASSPWDTGELFF.

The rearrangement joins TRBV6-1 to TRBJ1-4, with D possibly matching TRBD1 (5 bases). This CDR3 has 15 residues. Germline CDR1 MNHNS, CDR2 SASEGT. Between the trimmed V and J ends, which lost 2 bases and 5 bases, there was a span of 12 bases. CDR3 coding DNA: TGTGCCAGCAGTGAACTAAGGGGCAAAAATGAAAAACTGTTTTTT. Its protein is CASSELRGKNEKLFF.

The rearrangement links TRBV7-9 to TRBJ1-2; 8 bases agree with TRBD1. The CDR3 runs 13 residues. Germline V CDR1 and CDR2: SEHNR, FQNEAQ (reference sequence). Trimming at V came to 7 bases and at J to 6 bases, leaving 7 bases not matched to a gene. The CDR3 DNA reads TGTGCCAGCACCTCGACAGGGGTCAATGGCTACACCTTC. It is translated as CASTSTGVNGYTF.

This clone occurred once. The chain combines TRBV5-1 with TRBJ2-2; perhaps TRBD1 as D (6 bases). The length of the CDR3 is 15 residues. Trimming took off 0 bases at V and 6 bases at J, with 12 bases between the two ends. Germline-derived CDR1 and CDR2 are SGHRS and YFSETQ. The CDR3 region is CASSLGVQGSGELFF. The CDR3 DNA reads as TGCGCCAGCAGCTTGGGGGTACAGGGATCCGGGGAGCTGTTTTTT.

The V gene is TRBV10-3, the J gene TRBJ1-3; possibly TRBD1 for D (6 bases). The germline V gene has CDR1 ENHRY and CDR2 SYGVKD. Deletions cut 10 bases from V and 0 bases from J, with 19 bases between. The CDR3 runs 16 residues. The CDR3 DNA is TGTGCCACCAACTCTTGGCAGGGGAGCTCTGGAAACACCATATATTTT. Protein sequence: CATNSWQGSSGNTIYF.

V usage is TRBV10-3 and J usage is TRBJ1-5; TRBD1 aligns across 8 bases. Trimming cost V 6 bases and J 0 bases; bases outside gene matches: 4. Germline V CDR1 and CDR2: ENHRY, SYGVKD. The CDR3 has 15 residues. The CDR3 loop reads CAIRDRVDSNQPQHF. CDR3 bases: TGTGCCATCAGGGACAGGGTGGATAGCAATCAGCCCCAGCATTTT.

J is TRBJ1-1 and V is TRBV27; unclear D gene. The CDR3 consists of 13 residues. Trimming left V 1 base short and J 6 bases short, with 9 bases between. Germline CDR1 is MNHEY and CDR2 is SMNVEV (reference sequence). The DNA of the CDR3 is TGTGCCAGCAGTTTATGGGCTAGAGCTGAAGCTTTCTTT. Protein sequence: CASSLWARAEAFF.

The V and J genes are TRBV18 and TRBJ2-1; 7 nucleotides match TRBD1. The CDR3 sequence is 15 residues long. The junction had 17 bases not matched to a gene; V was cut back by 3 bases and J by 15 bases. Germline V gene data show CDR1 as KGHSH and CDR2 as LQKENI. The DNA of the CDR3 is TGTGCCAGCTCACCCCAGACAGGGACACACAATGAGGGGTTCTTC. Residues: CASSPQTGTHNEGFF. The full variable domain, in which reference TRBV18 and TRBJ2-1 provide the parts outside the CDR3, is NAGVMQNPRHLVRRRGQEARLRCSPMKGHSHVYWYRQLPEEGLKFMVYLQKENIIDESGMPKERFSAEFPKEGPSILRIQQVVRGDSAAYFCASSPQTGTHNEGFFGPGTRLTVL.

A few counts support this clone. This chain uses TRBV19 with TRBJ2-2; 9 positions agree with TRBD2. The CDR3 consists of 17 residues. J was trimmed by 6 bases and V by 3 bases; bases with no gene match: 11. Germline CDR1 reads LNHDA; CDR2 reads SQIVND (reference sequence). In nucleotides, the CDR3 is TGTGCCAGTAGTATTCGCCTAGCGGGAATATTCGCCGGGGAGCTGTTTTTT. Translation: CASSIRLAGIFAGELFF.

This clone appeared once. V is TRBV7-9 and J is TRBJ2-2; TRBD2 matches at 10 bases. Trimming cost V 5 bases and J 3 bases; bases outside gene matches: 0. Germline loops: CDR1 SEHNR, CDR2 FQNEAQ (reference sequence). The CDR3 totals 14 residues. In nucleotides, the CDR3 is TGTGCCAGCAGCGGGACTAGCGACACCGGGGAGCTGTTTTTT. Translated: CASSGTSDTGELFF.

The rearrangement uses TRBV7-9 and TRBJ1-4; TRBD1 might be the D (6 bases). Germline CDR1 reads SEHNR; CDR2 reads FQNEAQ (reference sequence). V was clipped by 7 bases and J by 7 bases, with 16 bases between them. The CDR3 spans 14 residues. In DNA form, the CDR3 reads TGTGCCAGCACCGTTGCCACGGGGGCTGAAAAACTGTTTTTT. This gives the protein CASTVATGAEKLFF.

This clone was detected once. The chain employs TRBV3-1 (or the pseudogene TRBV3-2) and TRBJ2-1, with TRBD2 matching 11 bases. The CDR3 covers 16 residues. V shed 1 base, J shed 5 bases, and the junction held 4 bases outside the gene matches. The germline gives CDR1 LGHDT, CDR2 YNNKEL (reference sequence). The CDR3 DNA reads TGTGCCAGCAGCCAAGCTACTAGCGGGAGACACAATGAGCAGTTCTTC. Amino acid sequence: CASSQATSGRHNEQFF.

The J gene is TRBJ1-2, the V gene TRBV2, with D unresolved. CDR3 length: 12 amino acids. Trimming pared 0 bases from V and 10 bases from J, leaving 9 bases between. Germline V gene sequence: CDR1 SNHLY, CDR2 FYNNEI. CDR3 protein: CASSEALGFYTF. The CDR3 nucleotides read TGTGCCAGCAGTGAAGCGCTTGGGTTCTACACCTTC.

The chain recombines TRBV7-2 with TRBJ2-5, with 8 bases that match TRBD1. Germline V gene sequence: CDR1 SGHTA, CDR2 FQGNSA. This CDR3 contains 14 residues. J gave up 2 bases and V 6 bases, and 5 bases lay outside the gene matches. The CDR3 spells CASSPDRAQETQYF. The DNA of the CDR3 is TGTGCCAGCAGTCCGGACAGGGCGCAAGAGACCCAGTACTTC.

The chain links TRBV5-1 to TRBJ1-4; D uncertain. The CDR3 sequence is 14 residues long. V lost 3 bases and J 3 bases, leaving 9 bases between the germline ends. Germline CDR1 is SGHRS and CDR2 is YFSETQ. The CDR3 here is CASSSGSANEKLFF. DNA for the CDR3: TGCGCCAGCAGCTCAGGTTCAGCTAATGAAAAACTGTTTTTT.

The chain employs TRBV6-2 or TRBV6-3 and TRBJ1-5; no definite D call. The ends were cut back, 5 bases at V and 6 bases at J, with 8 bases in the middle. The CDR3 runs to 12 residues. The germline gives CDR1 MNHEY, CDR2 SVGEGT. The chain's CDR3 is CASSRRVQPQHF. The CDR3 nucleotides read TGTGCCAGCAGTCGGAGGGTTCAGCCCCAGCATTTT.

The CDR3 DNA reads as TGTGCCAGCAGCAAGGACAGGGGTAACACCGGGGAGCTGTTTTTT. As protein: CASSKDRGNTGELFF. The gene calls are TRBV9 and TRBJ2-2, with 9 bases fitting TRBD1. Germline V gives CDR1 SGDLS, CDR2 YYNGEE. The CDR3 extends over 15 amino acids. V was clipped by 4 bases and J by 2 bases; unmatched bases: 3.

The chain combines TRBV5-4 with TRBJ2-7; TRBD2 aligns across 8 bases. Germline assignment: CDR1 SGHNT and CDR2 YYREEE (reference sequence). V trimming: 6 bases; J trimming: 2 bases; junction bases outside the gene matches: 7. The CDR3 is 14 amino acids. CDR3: CASNTGGEAYEQYF. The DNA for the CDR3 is TGTGCCAGCAACACGGGGGGGGAGGCCTACGAGCAGTACTTC.

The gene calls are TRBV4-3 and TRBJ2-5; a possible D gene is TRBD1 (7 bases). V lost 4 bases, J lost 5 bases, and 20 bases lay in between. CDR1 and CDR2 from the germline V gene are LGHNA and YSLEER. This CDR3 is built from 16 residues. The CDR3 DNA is TGCGCCAGCAGCCTCTATAATGACAGGGCGGGGGAGACCCAGTACTTC. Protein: CASSLYNDRAGETQYF.

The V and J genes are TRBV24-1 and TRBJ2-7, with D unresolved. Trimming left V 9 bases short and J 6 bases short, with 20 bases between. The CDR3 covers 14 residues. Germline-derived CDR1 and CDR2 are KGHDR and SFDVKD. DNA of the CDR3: TGTGCCACCCCTGACGGCCGCTACAGCTGCGAGCAGTACGTC. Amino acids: CATPDGRYSCEQYV.

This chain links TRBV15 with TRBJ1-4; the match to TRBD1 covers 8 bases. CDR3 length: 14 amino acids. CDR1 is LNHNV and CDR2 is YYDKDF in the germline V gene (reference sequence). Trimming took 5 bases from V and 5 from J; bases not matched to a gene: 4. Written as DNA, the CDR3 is TGTGCCACCAGCCAGGGGGCCTTAAATGAAAAACTGTTTTTT. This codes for CATSQGALNEKLFF.

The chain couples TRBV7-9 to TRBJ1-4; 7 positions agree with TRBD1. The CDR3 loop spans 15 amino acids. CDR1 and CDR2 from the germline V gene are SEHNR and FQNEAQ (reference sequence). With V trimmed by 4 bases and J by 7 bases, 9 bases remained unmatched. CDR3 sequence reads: CASSSMTGYGEKLFF. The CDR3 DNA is TGTGCCAGCAGCTCGATGACAGGGTATGGTGAAAAACTGTTTTTT.